Listed here is a single TCR beta chain. Its specificity is unknown. RNA transcripts gave rise to amplified TCR beta CDR3 regions. The TCR CDR3 first-round RT-PCR relied on the HTBI primer set. TCRdb called the multiplex PCR reads again in MiXCR, with one record for every CDR3 protein. Among about 340,000 distinct CDR3 sequences listed, about 20% were seen once. This record belongs to a study of T cells in Graves' hyperthyroidism and ophthalmopathy. Study-wide findings and caveats: A model of 13 V-J pairs discriminated ophthalmopathy from stable hyperthyroidism.

The V gene lost 2 bases and the J gene lost 11 bases, with 16 bases spanning the gap. Germline V gene lookup returns CDR1 MNHEY and CDR2 SVGAGI. The CDR3 extends over 14 amino acids. This TCR was recovered from a woman aged 50 to 65 with Graves' hyperthyroidism. The specimen was blood. The V gene is TRBV6-5, the J gene TRBJ1-5; D remains unclear. The CDR3 sequence is CASSYAGSYGTQHF. CDR3 DNA sequence: TGTGCCAGCAGTTACGCAGGCTCCTACGGGACCCAGCATTTT.